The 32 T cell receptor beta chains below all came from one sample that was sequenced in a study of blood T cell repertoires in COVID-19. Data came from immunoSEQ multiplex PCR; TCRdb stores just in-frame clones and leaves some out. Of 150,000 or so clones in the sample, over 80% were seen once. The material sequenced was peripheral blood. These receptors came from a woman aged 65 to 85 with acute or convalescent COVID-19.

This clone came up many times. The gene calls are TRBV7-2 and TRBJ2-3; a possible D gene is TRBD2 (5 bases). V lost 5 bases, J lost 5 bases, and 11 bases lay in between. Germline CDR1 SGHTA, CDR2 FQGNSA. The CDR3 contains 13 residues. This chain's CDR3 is CASSITTRDTQYF. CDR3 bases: TGTGCCAGCAGCATAACAACTAGAGATACGCAGTATTTT.

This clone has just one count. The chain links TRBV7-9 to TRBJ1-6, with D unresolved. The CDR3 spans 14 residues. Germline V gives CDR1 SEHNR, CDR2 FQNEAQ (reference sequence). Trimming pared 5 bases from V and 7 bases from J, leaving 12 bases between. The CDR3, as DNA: TGTGCCAGCAGCCAAGGACTCTCGAATTCACCCCTCCACTTT. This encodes CASSQGLSNSPLHF. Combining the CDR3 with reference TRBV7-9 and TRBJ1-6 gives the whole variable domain DTGVSQNPRHKITKRGQNVTFRCDPISEHNRLYWYRQTLGQGPEFLTYFQNEAQLEKSRLLSDRFSAERPKGSFSTLEIQRTEQGDSAMYLCASSQGLSNSPLHFGNGTRLTVT.

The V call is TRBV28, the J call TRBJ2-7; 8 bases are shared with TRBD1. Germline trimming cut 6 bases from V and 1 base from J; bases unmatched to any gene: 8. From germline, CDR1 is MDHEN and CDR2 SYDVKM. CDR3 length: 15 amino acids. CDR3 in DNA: TGTGCCAGCAGGAGAACAGGGGGAGCTTCCTACGAGCAGTACTTC. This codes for CASRRTGGASYEQYF.

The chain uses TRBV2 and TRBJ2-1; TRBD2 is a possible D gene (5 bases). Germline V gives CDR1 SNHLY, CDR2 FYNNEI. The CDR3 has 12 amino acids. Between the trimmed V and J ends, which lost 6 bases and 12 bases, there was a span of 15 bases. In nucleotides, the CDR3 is TGTGCCAGCAGGGCGGACTTAGTTGGGCAGTTCTTC. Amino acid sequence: CASRADLVGQFF.

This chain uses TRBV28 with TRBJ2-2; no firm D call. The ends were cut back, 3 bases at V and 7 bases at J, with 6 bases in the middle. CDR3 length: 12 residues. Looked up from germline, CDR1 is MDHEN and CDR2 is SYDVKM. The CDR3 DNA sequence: TGTGCCAGCAGTTTTAGTTTCGGGGAGCTGTTTTTT. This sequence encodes CASSFSFGELFF.

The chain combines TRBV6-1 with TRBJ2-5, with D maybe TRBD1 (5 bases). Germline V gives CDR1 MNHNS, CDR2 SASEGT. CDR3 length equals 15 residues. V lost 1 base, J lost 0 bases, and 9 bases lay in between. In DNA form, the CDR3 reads TGTGCCAGCAGTGAAGGGGGCTCATACCAAGAGACCCAGTACTTC. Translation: CASSEGGSYQETQYF.

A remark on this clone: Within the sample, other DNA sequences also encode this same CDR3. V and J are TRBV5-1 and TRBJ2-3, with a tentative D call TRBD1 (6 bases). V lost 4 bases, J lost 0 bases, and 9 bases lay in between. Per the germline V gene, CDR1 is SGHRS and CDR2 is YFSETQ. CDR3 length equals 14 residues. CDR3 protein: CASSLDSSTDTQYF. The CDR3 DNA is TGCGCCAGCAGCCTGGACAGCAGCACAGATACGCAGTATTTT.

In DNA form, the CDR3 reads TGTGCCAGCAGCCTCTACCAAGAGACCCAGTACTTC. Amino acids: CASSLYQETQYF. This chain connects TRBV12-3 or TRBV12-4 to TRBJ2-5, with D uncertain. The CDR3 is 12 residues long. Between the trimmed V and J ends, which lost 6 bases and 0 bases, there was a span of 5 bases.

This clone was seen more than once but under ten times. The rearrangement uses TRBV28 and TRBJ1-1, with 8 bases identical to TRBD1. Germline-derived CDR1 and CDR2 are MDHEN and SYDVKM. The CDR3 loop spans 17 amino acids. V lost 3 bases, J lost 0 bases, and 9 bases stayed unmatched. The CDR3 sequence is CASSFGGTGSMNTEAFF. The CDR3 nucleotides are TGTGCCAGCAGTTTCGGAGGGACAGGTAGTATGAACACTGAAGCTTTCTTT.

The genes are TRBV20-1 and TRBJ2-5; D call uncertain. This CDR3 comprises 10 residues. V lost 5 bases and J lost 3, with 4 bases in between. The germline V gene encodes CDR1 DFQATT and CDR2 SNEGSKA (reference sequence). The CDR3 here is CSASKETQYF. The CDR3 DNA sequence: TGCAGTGCTTCAAAAGAGACCCAGTACTTC.

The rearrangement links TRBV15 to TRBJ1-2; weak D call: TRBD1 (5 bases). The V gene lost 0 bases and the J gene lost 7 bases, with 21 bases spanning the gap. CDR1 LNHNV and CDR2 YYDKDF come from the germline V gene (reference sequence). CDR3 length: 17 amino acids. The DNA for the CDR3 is TGTGCCACCAGCAGAGAAGCGACCAGATGGGGCGGGAGTGGCTACACCTTC. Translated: CATSREATRWGGSGYTF. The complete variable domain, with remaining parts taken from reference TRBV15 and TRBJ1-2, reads DAMVIQNPRYQVTQFGKPVTLSCSQTLNHNVMYWYQQKSSQAPKLLFHYYDKDFNNEADTPDNFQSRRPNTSFCFLDIRSPGLGDTAMYLCATSREATRWGGSGYTFGSGTRLTVV.

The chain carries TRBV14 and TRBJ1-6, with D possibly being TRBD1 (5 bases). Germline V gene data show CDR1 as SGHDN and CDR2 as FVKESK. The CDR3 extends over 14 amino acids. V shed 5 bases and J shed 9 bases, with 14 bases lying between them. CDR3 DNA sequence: TGTGCCAGCAGCTCAGGGTACCCGGGTTCACCCCTCCACTTT. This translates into CASSSGYPGSPLHF.

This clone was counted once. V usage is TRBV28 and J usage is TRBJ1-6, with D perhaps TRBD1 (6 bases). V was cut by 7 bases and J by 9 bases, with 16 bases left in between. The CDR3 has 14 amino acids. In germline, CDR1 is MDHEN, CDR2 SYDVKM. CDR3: CASNVFTGSSPLHF. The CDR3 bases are TGTGCCAGCAATGTTTTTACAGGGTCTTCACCCCTCCACTTT. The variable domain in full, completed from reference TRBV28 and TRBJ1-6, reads DVKVTQSSRYLVKRTGEKVFLECVQDMDHENMFWYRQDPGLGLRLIYFSYDVKMKEKGDIPEGYSVSREKKERFSLILESASTNQTSMYLCASNVFTGSSPLHFGNGTRLTVT.

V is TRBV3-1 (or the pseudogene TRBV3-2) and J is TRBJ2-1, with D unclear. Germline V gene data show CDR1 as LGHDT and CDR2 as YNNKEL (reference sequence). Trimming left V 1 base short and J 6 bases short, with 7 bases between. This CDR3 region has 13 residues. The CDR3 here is CASSQAVVNEQFF. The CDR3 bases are TGTGCCAGCAGCCAAGCCGTCGTCAATGAGCAGTTCTTC.

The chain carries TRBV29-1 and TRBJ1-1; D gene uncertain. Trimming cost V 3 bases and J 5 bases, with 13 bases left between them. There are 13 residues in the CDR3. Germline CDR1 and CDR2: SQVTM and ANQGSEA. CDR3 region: CSVDEGLGTEAFF. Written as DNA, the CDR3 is TGCAGCGTTGATGAGGGTCTGGGAACTGAAGCTTTCTTT.

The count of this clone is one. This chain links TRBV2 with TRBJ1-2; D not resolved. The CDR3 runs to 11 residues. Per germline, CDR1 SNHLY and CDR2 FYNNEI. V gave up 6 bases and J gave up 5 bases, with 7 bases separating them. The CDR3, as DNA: TGTGCCAGCAGCCCCGAGTATGGCTACACCTTC. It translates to CASSPEYGYTF.

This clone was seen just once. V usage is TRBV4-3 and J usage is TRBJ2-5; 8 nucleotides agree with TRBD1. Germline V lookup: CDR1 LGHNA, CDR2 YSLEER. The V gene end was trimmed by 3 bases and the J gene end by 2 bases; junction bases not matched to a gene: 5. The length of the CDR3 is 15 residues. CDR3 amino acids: CASSQGGQVQETQYF. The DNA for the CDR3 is TGCGCCAGCAGCCAGGGGGGACAGGTTCAAGAGACCCAGTACTTC.

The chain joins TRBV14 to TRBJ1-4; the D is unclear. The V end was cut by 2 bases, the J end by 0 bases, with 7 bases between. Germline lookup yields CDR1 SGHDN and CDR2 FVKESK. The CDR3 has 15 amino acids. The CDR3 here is CASSQQTSTNEKLFF. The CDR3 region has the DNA TGTGCCAGCAGCCAACAAACATCAACTAATGAAAAACTGTTTTTT.

This CDR3 is CATSDSRGGANVLTF. CDR3 sequence (DNA): TGTGCCACCAGTGATTCCAGGGGAGGGGCCAACGTCCTGACTTTC. V gene TRBV24-1 combines with J gene TRBJ2-6; tentative D call: TRBD1 (6 bases). The germline V gene encodes CDR1 KGHDR and CDR2 SFDVKD. Trimming cost V 2 bases and J 4 bases, with 8 bases left between them. The CDR3 is 15 amino acids.

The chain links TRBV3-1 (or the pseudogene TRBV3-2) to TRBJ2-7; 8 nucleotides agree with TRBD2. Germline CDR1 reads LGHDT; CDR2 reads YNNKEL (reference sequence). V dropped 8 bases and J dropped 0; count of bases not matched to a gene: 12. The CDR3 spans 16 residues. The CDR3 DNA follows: TGTGCCAGCCAAGCCAGAGGTAGCGGGGCCTCCTACGAGCAGTACTTC. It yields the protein CASQARGSGASYEQYF.

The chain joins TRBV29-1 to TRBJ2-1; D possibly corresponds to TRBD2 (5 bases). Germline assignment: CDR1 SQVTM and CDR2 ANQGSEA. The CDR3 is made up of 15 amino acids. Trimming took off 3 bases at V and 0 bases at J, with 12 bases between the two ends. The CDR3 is CSVEAPTTSYNEQFF. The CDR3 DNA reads TGCAGCGTTGAGGCTCCGACTACCTCCTACAATGAGCAGTTCTTC.

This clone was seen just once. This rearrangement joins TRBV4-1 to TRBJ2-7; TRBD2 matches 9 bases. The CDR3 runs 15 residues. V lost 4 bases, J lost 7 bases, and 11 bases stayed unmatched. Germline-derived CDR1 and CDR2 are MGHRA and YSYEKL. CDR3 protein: CASSLRGSGGREQYF. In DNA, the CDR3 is TGCGCCAGCAGCCTTAGAGGTAGCGGGGGAAGGGAGCAGTACTTC.

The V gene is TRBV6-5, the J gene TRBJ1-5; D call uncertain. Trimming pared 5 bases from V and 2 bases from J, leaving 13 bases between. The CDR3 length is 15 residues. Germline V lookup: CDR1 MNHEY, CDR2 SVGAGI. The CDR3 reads CASSLSVRGNQPQHF. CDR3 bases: TGTGCCAGCAGTCTCTCCGTGAGAGGCAATCAGCCCCAGCATTTT.

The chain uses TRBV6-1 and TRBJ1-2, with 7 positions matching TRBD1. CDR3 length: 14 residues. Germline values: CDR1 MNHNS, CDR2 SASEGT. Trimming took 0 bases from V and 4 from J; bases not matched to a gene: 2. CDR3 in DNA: TGTGCCAGCAGTGAAGCGGGGGACAGCTATGGCTACACCTTC. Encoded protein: CASSEAGDSYGYTF.

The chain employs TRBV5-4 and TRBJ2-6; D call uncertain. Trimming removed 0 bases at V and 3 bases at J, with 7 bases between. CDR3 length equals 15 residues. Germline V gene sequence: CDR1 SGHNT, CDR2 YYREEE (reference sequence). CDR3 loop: CASSLGRGGANVLTF. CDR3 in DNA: TGTGCCAGCAGCTTGGGGAGAGGTGGGGCCAACGTCCTGACTTTC. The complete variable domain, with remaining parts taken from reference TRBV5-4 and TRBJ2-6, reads ETGVTQSPTHLIKTRGQQVTLRCSSQSGHNTVSWYQQALGQGPQFIFQYYREEENGRGNFPPRFSGLQFPNYSSELNVNALELDDSALYLCASSLGRGGANVLTFGAGSRLTVL.

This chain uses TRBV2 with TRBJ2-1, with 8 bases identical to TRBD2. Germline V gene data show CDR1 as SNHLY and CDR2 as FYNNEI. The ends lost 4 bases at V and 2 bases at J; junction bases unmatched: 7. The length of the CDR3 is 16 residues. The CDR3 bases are TGTGCCAGCAGTGCAGAACTAGCGGATGCCTACAATGAGCAGTTCTTC. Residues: CASSAELADAYNEQFF.

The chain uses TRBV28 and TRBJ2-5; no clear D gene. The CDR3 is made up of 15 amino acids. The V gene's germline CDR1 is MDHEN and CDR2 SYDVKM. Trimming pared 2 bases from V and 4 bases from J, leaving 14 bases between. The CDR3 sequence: CASSLRGKLAETQYF. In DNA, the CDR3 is TGTGCCAGCAGTTTAAGAGGAAAACTGGCAGAGACCCAGTACTTC.

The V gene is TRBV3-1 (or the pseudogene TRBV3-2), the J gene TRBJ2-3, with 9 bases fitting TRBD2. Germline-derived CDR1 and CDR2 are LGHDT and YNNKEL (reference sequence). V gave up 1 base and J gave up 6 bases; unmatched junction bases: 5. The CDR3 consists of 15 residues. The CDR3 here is CASSQALAGRDTQYF. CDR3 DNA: TGTGCCAGCAGCCAAGCGCTAGCGGGGCGCGATACGCAGTATTTT.

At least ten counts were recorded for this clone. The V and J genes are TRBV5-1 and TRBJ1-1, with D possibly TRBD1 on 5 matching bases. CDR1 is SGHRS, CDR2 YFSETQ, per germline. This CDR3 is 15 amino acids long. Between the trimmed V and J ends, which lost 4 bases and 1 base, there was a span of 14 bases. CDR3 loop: CASSPQGLENTEAFF. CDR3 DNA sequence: TGCGCCAGCAGCCCCCAGGGCCTAGAGAACACTGAAGCTTTCTTT. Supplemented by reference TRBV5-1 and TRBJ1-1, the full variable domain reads KAGVTQTPRYLIKTRGQQVTLSCSPISGHRSVSWYQQTPGQGLQFLFEYFSETQRNKGNFPGRFSGRQFSNSRSEMNVSTLELGDSALYLCASSPQGLENTEAFFGQGTRLTVV.

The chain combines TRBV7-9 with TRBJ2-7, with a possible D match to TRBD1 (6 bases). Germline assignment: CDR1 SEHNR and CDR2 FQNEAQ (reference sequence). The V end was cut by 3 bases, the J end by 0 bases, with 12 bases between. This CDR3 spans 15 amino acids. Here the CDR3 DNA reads TGTGCCAGCAGCTTGAGACAGGTATCCTCCTACGAGCAGTACTTC. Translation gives CASSLRQVSSYEQYF.

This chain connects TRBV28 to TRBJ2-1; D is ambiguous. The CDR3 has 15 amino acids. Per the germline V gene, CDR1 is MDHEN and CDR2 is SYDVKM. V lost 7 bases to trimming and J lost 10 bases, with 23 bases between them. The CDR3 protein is CASTMSDSPDSEQFF. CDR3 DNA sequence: TGTGCCAGCACTATGTCAGACTCCCCCGACTCCGAGCAGTTCTTC.

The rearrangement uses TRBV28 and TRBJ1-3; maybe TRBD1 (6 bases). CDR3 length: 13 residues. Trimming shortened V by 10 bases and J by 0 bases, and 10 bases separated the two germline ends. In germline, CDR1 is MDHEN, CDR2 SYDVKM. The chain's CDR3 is CAILDSSGNTIYF. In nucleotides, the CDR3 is TGTGCCATTCTGGACAGCTCTGGAAACACCATATATTTT.